This is a list of T cell receptor beta chains from one sample in a study of blood T cell repertoires in COVID-19. Generated by immunoSEQ multiplex PCR, the TCRdb table keeps only in-frame clones and is missing some. The table has over 200,000 clones, around 90% seen once; the top ten hold 10% to 14%. Sequenced input: PBMCs or T cells enriched from blood (not recorded which). Source of these receptors: a young man who had recovered from COVID-19. CDR3s include the opening cysteine and the closing phenylalanine or tryptophan. The order of the fields is V gene, J gene, D gene, CDR3 protein. D genes are given only for firm matches.

V: TRBV30
J: TRBJ1-4
D: NA
CDR3: CAFDGVLGYEKLFF

V: TRBV7-3
J: TRBJ2-1
D: TRBD1
CDR3: CASSSGQAYEQFF

V: TRBV23-1
J: TRBJ1-1
D: NA
CDR3: CASSPWELALNTEAFF

V: TRBV3-1/TRBV3-2
J: TRBJ2-1
D: TRBD2
CDR3: CASSGLAGNNEQFF

V: TRBV5-1
J: TRBJ2-2
D: NA
CDR3: CASSFYVSTQDTGELFF

V: TRBV5-1
J: TRBJ2-7
D: TRBD1
CDR3: CASSFWDREMDEQYF

V: TRBV10-3
J: TRBJ2-1
D: TRBD2
CDR3: CAISAVAGGITSNEQFF

V: TRBV2
J: TRBJ2-3
D: TRBD2
CDR3: CAISGGTDTQYF

V: TRBV30
J: TRBJ2-3
D: TRBD2
CDR3: CAWSGGGGYTQYF

V: TRBV2
J: TRBJ1-5
D: TRBD1
CDR3: CASTQGTNQPQHF

V: TRBV4-3
J: TRBJ2-7
D: TRBD1
CDR3: CASSQYRGDYEQYF

V: TRBV28
J: TRBJ1-6
D: NA
CDR3: CASLTGTVEGSPLHF

V: TRBV5-1
J: TRBJ1-2
D: TRBD1
CDR3: CASGGDRTNYGYTF

V: TRBV19
J: TRBJ1-1
D: NA
CDR3: CASIWEGTEAFF

V: TRBV13
J: TRBJ1-5
D: NA
CDR3: CASSLGQGFNQPQHF

V: TRBV19
J: TRBJ2-2
D: NA
CDR3: CASSIEPSVFGELFF

V: TRBV7-2
J: TRBJ2-1
D: NA
CDR3: CASSLEWADNEQFF

V: TRBV27
J: TRBJ1-1
D: NA
CDR3: CASTLGHPNTEAFF

V: TRBV5-1
J: TRBJ1-6
D: NA
CDR3: CASSLAGTRYSPLHF

V: TRBV7-3
J: TRBJ2-2
D: NA
CDR3: CASSLGGGVNTGELFF

V: TRBV6-2/TRBV6-3
J: TRBJ1-2
D: NA
CDR3: CASSYPAGVTYGYTF

V: TRBV19
J: TRBJ2-7
D: NA
CDR3: CASSPRDFVYSSSYEQYF

V: TRBV7-9
J: TRBJ2-7
D: TRBD2
CDR3: CASSSGLGGTSYEQYF

V: TRBV5-1
J: TRBJ2-7
D: TRBD2
CDR3: CASSPDGTSLGEQYF

V: TRBV4-1
J: TRBJ1-2
D: TRBD1
CDR3: CASSVPGGQGHDGYTF

V: TRBV7-2
J: TRBJ2-5
D: NA
CDR3: CATSLGVRETQYF

V: TRBV6-5
J: TRBJ1-2
D: NA
CDR3: CASTMRTGYYGYTF

V: TRBV7-4
J: TRBJ1-5
D: NA
CDR3: CPSPPGHGGGSNQPQHF

V: TRBV30
J: TRBJ2-5
D: NA
CDR3: CACSVGQVGTQYF

V: TRBV3-1/TRBV3-2
J: TRBJ2-3
D: TRBD2
CDR3: CASSQNLAGGGGPDTQYF

V: TRBV12-3/TRBV12-4
J: TRBJ1-2
D: NA
CDR3: CASSLMAGYGYTF

V: TRBV30
J: TRBJ1-2
D: TRBD1
CDR3: CAWMQSRGLITYGYTF

V: TRBV4-3
J: TRBJ2-1
D: NA
CDR3: CASSQEPPAGRVYNEQFF

V: TRBV7-8
J: TRBJ2-7
D: NA
CDR3: CASSRGIVSSYEQYF

V: TRBV5-8
J: TRBJ1-5
D: NA
CDR3: CASSFPDQPQHF

V: TRBV6-1
J: TRBJ1-2
D: TRBD1
CDR3: CASSETKGAVRGYTF

V: TRBV20-1
J: TRBJ2-1
D: TRBD1
CDR3: CSASRGNEQFF

V: TRBV30
J: TRBJ2-7
D: NA
CDR3: CAWKGVGSSSYEQYF

V: TRBV29-1
J: TRBJ2-1
D: NA
CDR3: CSGYFNEQFF

V: TRBV7-9
J: TRBJ2-7
D: TRBD1
CDR3: CASSPRTGSFSYEQYF

V: TRBV27
J: TRBJ2-1
D: NA
CDR3: CASSSFYGSYNEQFF

V: TRBV30
J: TRBJ2-1
D: TRBD2
CDR3: CAWSGTSDGEQFF

V: TRBV27
J: TRBJ1-2
D: TRBD1
CDR3: CASRQPQGAGYGYTF

V: TRBV28
J: TRBJ2-7
D: NA
CDR3: CASSSPQPSYEQYF

V: TRBV10-3
J: TRBJ2-7
D: TRBD1
CDR3: CATETGQGAHYEQYF

V: TRBV5-1
J: TRBJ1-6
D: NA
CDR3: CASSLATGAAGDSPLHF

V: TRBV2
J: TRBJ2-1
D: NA
CDR3: CASSPYNEQFF

V: TRBV28
J: TRBJ2-4
D: TRBD2
CDR3: CASSFGGRLNIQYF

V: TRBV7-3
J: TRBJ1-3
D: TRBD1
CDR3: CASSRQGAGNTIYF

V: TRBV28
J: TRBJ1-1
D: NA
CDR3: CASSRNTEAFF

V: TRBV7-9
J: TRBJ1-2
D: NA
CDR3: CASSFGLIGYTF

V: TRBV27
J: TRBJ2-1
D: NA
CDR3: CASSLSEDEQFF

V: TRBV5-6
J: TRBJ2-1
D: NA
CDR3: CASKKAEGEQFF

V: TRBV18
J: TRBJ2-7
D: NA
CDR3: CASSPPGASEQYF